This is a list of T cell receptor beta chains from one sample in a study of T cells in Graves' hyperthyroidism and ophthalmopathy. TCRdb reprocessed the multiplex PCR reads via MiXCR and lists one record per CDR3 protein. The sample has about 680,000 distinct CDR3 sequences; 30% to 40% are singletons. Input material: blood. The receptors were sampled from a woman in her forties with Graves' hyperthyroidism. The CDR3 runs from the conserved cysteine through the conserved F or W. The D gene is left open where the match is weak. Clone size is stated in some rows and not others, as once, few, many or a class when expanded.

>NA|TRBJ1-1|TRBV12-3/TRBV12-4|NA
CASSFGQGDAFF
TGTGCCAGCAGTTTTGGTCAGGGAGATGCTTTCTTT
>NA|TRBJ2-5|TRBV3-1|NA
CASSQFMETQYF
TGTGCCAGCAGCCAATTTATGGAGACCCAGTACTTC
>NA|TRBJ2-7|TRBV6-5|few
CASRDRDSGSYEQYF
TGTGCCAGCAGGGATAGGGACAGCGGGTCCTACGAGCAGTACTTC
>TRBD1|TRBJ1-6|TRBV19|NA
CASTLDRVGSPLHF
TGTGCCAGTACGCTGGACAGGGTGGGTTCACCCCTCCACTTT
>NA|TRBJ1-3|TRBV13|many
CASSLYGSLGNTIYF
TGTGCCAGCAGCTTATACGGGTCTCTCGGAAACACCATATATTTT
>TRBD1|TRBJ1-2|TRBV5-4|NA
CASSGPGTGNYGYTF
TGTGCCAGCAGCGGCCCCGGGACAGGGAACTATGGCTACACCTTC
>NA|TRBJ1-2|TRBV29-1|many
CSVEGDTYGYTF
TGCAGCGTTGAAGGGGACACCTATGGCTACACCTTC
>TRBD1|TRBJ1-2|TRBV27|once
CASRYPGQGAELDGYTF
TGTGCCAGCAGATACCCGGGACAGGGGGCGGAACTGGATGGCTACACCTTC
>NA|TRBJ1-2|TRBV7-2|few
CASSLETTHSVGGYTF
TGTGCCAGCAGCTTAGAAACAACCCACTCAGTAGGTGGCTACACCTTC
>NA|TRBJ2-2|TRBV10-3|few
CAISEKVDLVTGELFF
TGTGCCATCAGTGAGAAAGTGGACTTGGTGACCGGGGAGCTGTTTTTT
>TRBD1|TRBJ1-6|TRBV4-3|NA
CASSPRTGVDNSPLHF
TGCGCCAGCAGCCCCCGGACAGGGGTCGATAATTCACCCCTCCACTTT